This T cell receptor (beta chain) was sequenced during a study of T-cell reconstitution after alpha-beta-depleted transplantation in children. Overall study findings and caveats: Some patients' high day-60 TCRbeta diversity was attributed to recipient cells surviving conditioning. At around two months after transplant, the alpha-beta T cells were reportedly derived from several hundred expanded clones that came from non-depleted graft cells. T-cell numbers and diversity one year post-transplant derived largely from freshly generated T cells.

Turning to this clonotype: Its antigen is unknown.

During its preparation, the TCRbeta library received unique molecular identifiers. One entry per CDR3 protein results from TCRdb running MiXCR on the PCR reads. The repertoire holds 250,000 to 400,000 distinct CDR3 sequences, with approximately 20% as singletons. The CDR3 covers 17 residues. CDR1 and CDR2 (germline): SGHTA, FQGTGA. Trimming removed 2 bases from V and 3 bases from J; junction bases left unmatched: 6. The chain links TRBV7-3 to TRBJ2-3, with 12 bases that match TRBD2. The clonotype was recovered from a male patient younger than 18 who had a stem cell transplant for acute lymphoblastic leukemia, so the T cells may come from the graft donor. The sequenced sample was PBMCs, mostly from graft donor cells, obtained 180 days after TCRalphabeta/CD19-depleted stem cell transplant. CDR3 bases: TGTGCCAGCAGCTTATCGCTAGCGGGAGGGCCAACAGATACGCAGTATTTT. This encodes CASSLSLAGGPTDTQYF. Full variable domain (remainder filled in from reference TRBV7-3 and TRBJ2-3): GAGVSQTPSNKVTEKGKYVELRCDPISGHTALYWYRQSLGQGPEFLIYFQGTGAADDSGLPNDRFFAVRPEGSVSTLKIQRTERGDSAVYLCASSLSLAGGPTDTQYFGPGTRLTVL.